Listed here are 27 T cell receptor beta chains from one sample, sequenced in a study of T cells in Graves' hyperthyroidism and ophthalmopathy. From RNA transcripts, TCR beta CDR3 regions were amplified. TCR CDR3 underwent first-round RT-PCR with the HTBI primer set. In TCRdb, the multiplex PCR reads were re-called with MiXCR into one record per CDR3 protein. The sample carries hundreds of thousands of distinct CDR3 sequences, less than 25% recorded once. The specimen sequenced was blood. Receptors originate from a man aged 25 to 40 with Graves' ophthalmopathy.

This clonotype has just a few counts. CDR3 residues: CASRPGGTNEKLFF. DNA of the CDR3: TGTGCCAGCAGACCAGGAGGAACTAATGAAAAACTGTTTTTT. The chain has TRBV6-1 and TRBJ1-4; no clear D gene. Trimming took 6 bases from V and 1 from J, leaving 9 bases between them. Germline V lookup: CDR1 MNHNS, CDR2 SASEGT. This CDR3 is 14 amino acids long.

This sequence joins TRBV5-1 and TRBJ1-2, with a possible D match to TRBD1 (5 bases). V was pared by 5 bases and J by 8 bases, with 16 bases between. The CDR3 covers 13 residues. The V gene's germline CDR1 is SGHRS and CDR2 YFSETQ. The CDR3 DNA sequence: TGCGCCAGCAGACCTGACAGTGTCCGGGGCTACACCTTC. Protein: CASRPDSVRGYTF.

Note on this clonotype: The germline gene is not matched at one end of the junction; a read error may be the cause. The chain joins TRBV28 to TRBJ2-5; D is unclear. Germline V gives CDR1 MDHEN, CDR2 SYDVKM. The CDR3 sequence is 12 residues long. The CDR3 DNA reads as TGTGCATCGTGGCGCCGCCAAGAGGCCCAGTACTTC. Protein: CASWRRQEAQYF.

There are a few counts of this clonotype. The chain links TRBV20-1 to TRBJ2-3; D is undetermined. With 3 bases removed from V and 6 bases from J, the gap between germline ends came to 13 bases. The CDR3 length is 13 residues. Looked up from germline, CDR1 is DFQATT and CDR2 is SNEGSKA (reference sequence). CDR3 nucleotide sequence: TGCAGTGCTAGTAGGGCGCCCGGCGATACGCAGTATTTT. Translating it yields CSASRAPGDTQYF.

The chain employs TRBV6-9 and TRBJ2-1; 8 bases map to TRBD2. Looked up from germline, CDR1 is MNHGY and CDR2 is SVAAGI. The junction had 6 bases not matched to a gene; V was cut back by 4 bases and J by 1 base. The CDR3 extends over 16 amino acids. For the CDR3, the DNA is TGTGCCAGCAGTTCAGGTGCTAGCGGGTCCTACAATGAGCAGTTCTTC. Encoded protein: CASSSGASGSYNEQFF.

The chain joins TRBV6-2 or TRBV6-3 to TRBJ1-1, with D possibly being TRBD1 (5 bases). The CDR3 length is 16 residues. The germline V gene has CDR1 MNHEY and CDR2 SVGEGT. The V end lost 4 bases, the J end lost 1 base, and 16 bases lay between the germline ends. CDR3: CASSFGGAPKNTEAFF. CDR3 DNA: TGTGCCAGCAGTTTCGGTGGGGCGCCTAAGAACACTGAAGCTTTCTTT.

This clonotype was counted a few times. The V gene is TRBV29-1, the J gene TRBJ2-3, with 7 positions matching TRBD2. CDR3 size: 17 residues. J was trimmed by 0 bases and V by 7 bases; bases with no gene match: 16. Germline V CDR1 and CDR2: SQVTM, ANQGSEA. The CDR3 DNA is TGCAGCGCCGAAGGGGCGCTGAGCGGGGTTAGCACAGATACGCAGTATTTT. It yields the protein CSAEGALSGVSTDTQYF.

V is TRBV3-1 and J is TRBJ1-2; D might be TRBD1 (6 bases). Germline loops: CDR1 LGHDT, CDR2 YNNKEL (reference sequence). Trimming left V 0 bases short and J 7 bases short, with 12 bases between. The CDR3 is made up of 14 amino acids. In DNA, the CDR3 is TGTGCCAGCAGCCAAGATATCGAAGGGGGTGGCTACACCTTC. Translated, it gives CASSQDIEGGGYTF.

Remarks on this clonotype: A clone one base away is much larger, so this may be a read error. The chain links TRBV20-1 to TRBJ1-1; D is perhaps TRBD1 (6 bases). Trimming removed 0 bases at V and 0 bases at J, with 14 bases between. CDR1 is DFQATT and CDR2 is SNEGSKA in the germline V gene (reference sequence). The CDR3 runs 16 residues. CDR3 coding DNA: TGCAGTGCTAGAGATTCGGGGGGCGGAATGAACACTGAAGCTTTCTTT. This codes for CSARDSGGGMNTEAFF.

Notes on this clonotype: This sequence may be a read error, since a much larger clone differs from it by one base. This chain links TRBV11-2 with TRBJ2-5; 9 bases match TRBD1. Germline V gene lookup returns CDR1 SGHAT and CDR2 FQNNGV. The CDR3 is 14 amino acids. As DNA, the CDR3 is TGTGCCAGCAGCCGTGGACAGGGGCAAGAGGCCCAGTACTTC. Translated: CASSRGQGQEAQYF.

This clonotype showed up many times. The chain joins TRBV27 to TRBJ2-1, with 8 bases matching TRBD2. J lost 3 bases, V lost 8 bases, and 9 bases had no gene match. The CDR3 runs to 15 residues. Germline loops: CDR1 MNHEY, CDR2 SMNVEV (reference sequence). CDR3 DNA: TGTGCCAGCCGCCCGACTAGCGTAAACTACAATGAGCAGTTCTTC. Its translation: CASRPTSVNYNEQFF.

V gene TRBV20-1 combines with J gene TRBJ2-7, with 14 positions matching TRBD2. Germline V gene lookup returns CDR1 DFQATT and CDR2 SNEGSKA (reference sequence). Trimming took 4 bases from V and 3 from J; bases not matched to a gene: 8. This CDR3 is built from 16 residues. The DNA for the CDR3 is TGCAGTGCTATGGGGACTAGCGGGAGTAGGAACTACGAGCAGTACTTC. Translation: CSAMGTSGSRNYEQYF.

This clonotype was picked up many times. The genes are TRBV6-5 and TRBJ1-1, with unresolved D. The CDR3 is made up of 12 amino acids. Germline V gives CDR1 MNHEY, CDR2 SVGAGI. With 5 bases removed from V and 5 bases from J, the gap between germline ends came to 9 bases. CDR3 loop: CASSHGETEAFF. CDR3 bases: TGTGCCAGCAGTCACGGAGAAACTGAAGCTTTCTTT.

This clonotype was counted only a few times. The chain links TRBV11-2 to TRBJ2-5, with TRBD1 matching 11 bases. From germline, CDR1 is SGHAT and CDR2 FQNNGV. The J segment lost 3 bases and the V segment lost 5 bases, leaving 8 bases of the junction unmatched. The CDR3 loop spans 16 amino acids. The CDR3 loop is CASSRRDRGTEETQYF. The DNA of the CDR3 is TGTGCCAGCAGCCGAAGGGACAGGGGGACAGAAGAGACCCAGTACTTC.

This clonotype was counted many times. The V call is TRBV5-1, the J call TRBJ2-3, with 8 bases fitting TRBD1. The V segment lost 5 bases and the J segment 1 base; nucleotides outside the gene matches: 6. The CDR3 length is 15 residues. CDR1 SGHRS and CDR2 YFSETQ come from the germline V gene. The CDR3 DNA follows: TGCGCCAGCAGTCCTCCGGGACAGGGCACAGATACGCAGTATTTT. Amino acid sequence: CASSPPGQGTDTQYF.

This clonotype was counted ten times or more. This chain connects TRBV2 to TRBJ1-6; no firm D call. The V end was cut by 2 bases, the J end by 10 bases, with 18 bases between. From germline, CDR1 is SNHLY and CDR2 FYNNEI. The CDR3 spans 16 residues. CDR3 DNA sequence: TGTGCCAGCAGTGAAAACCCCCTTGGGGTAGGGTCACCCCTCCACTTT. It is translated as CASSENPLGVGSPLHF.

There are many counts of this clonotype. The chain combines TRBV20-1 with TRBJ2-5; 7 bases match TRBD2. J lost 4 bases, V lost 6 bases, and 8 bases had no gene match. Germline CDR1 is DFQATT and CDR2 is SNEGSKA (reference sequence). CDR3 size: 13 residues. The CDR3 region has the DNA TGCAGTGCGACCGGGACTACCATAGAGACCCAGTACTTC. This translates into CSATGTTIETQYF.

This clonotype has only a few counts. This rearrangement joins TRBV5-1 to TRBJ1-4; possibly TRBD1 for D (5 bases). This CDR3 spans 16 amino acids. Trimming cost V 3 bases and J 0 bases, with 12 bases left between them. Germline lookup yields CDR1 SGHRS and CDR2 YFSETQ. The CDR3 DNA sequence: TGCGCCAGCAGCTCTGCCCACAGGACAACTAATGAAAAACTGTTTTTT. Translated: CASSSAHRTTNEKLFF.

The chain combines TRBV14 with TRBJ2-1, with 10 bases that match TRBD2. This CDR3 is 16 amino acids long. Losses at the gene ends were 1 base for V and 8 bases for J; bases not matched to a gene: 8. The germline CDR1 and CDR2 sequences are SGHDN and FVKESK. Here the CDR3 reads CASSQVASGSKYEQFF. The CDR3 coding sequence is TGTGCCAGCAGCCAAGTAGCTAGCGGGAGTAAGTATGAGCAGTTCTTC. Using reference TRBV14 and TRBJ2-1 for the parts outside the CDR3, the full variable domain is EAGVTQFPSHSVIEKGQTVTLRCDPISGHDNLYWYRRVMGKEIKFLLHFVKESKQDESGMPNNRFLAERTGGTYSTLKVQPAELEDSGVYFCASSQVASGSKYEQFFGPGTRLTVL.

This clonotype has a handful of counts. The J gene is TRBJ2-7, the V gene TRBV20-1; 11 nucleotides line up with TRBD2. The CDR3 has 14 residues. V shed 3 bases and J 6 bases; nucleotides not matched to a gene: 7. The V gene's germline CDR1 is DFQATT and CDR2 SNEGSKA (reference sequence). For the CDR3, the DNA is TGCAGTGCTAGGTCGACTAGCGGGAATCGCGAGCAGTACTTC. Its protein is CSARSTSGNREQYF.

The table lists this clonotype with a few counts. The chain couples TRBV7-9 to TRBJ2-7; TRBD2 agrees at 8 bases. The CDR3 runs to 14 residues. Germline V gene lookup returns CDR1 SEHNR and CDR2 FQNEAQ (reference sequence). With V trimmed by 5 bases and J by 0 bases, 3 bases remained unmatched. The CDR3 coding sequence is TGTGCCAGCAGCAGGACTAGCTACTCCTACGAGCAGTACTTC. Protein: CASSRTSYSYEQYF.

This clonotype appeared a few times. V and J are TRBV6-2 or TRBV6-3 and TRBJ2-1, with 8 positions matching TRBD2. V gave up 6 bases and J gave up 2 bases; unmatched junction bases: 9. The CDR3 length is 16 residues. Per germline, CDR1 MNHEY and CDR2 SVGEGT. CDR3 amino acids: CASSLNAGGPYNEQFF. CDR3 coding DNA: TGTGCCAGCAGCCTAAACGCGGGAGGACCCTACAATGAGCAGTTCTTC.

This clonotype has a count of ten or more. V is TRBV11-3 and J is TRBJ2-1, with 9 bases that match TRBD1. The trim removed 1 base at V and 2 bases at J, leaving 3 bases unmatched. The CDR3 sequence is 16 residues long. CDR1 and CDR2 from the germline V gene are SGHNT and YENEEA. The CDR3 coding sequence is TGTGCCAGCAGCTTAGGGGGACAGGGCACCTACAATGAGCAGTTCTTC. Translated: CASSLGGQGTYNEQFF.

There are a few counts of this clonotype. The chain couples TRBV7-9 to TRBJ2-5; D may be TRBD1 (6 bases). The CDR3 covers 15 residues. Trimming stripped 5 bases from V and 4 bases from J, with 17 bases between. CDR1 is SEHNR, CDR2 FQNEAQ, per germline (reference sequence). In DNA form, the CDR3 reads TGTGCCAGCAGCCCGCCGGGACACGAGGGAGAGACCCAGTACTTC. Translating gives CASSPPGHEGETQYF.

The chain uses TRBV5-1 and TRBJ1-2, with D possibly matching TRBD1 (6 bases). With 4 bases removed from V and 0 bases from J, the gap between germline ends came to 13 bases. The CDR3 has 15 residues. Germline V gives CDR1 SGHRS, CDR2 YFSETQ. The CDR3 DNA is TGCGCCAGCAGCCAGGCCGGACAGACTAACTATGGCTACACCTTC. This encodes CASSQAGQTNYGYTF.

V gene TRBV5-1 combines with J gene TRBJ2-7, with 9 positions matching TRBD1. This CDR3 comprises 17 residues. V trimming: 4 bases; J trimming: 1 base; junction bases outside the gene matches: 12. Per germline, CDR1 SGHRS and CDR2 YFSETQ. CDR3 amino acids: CASSPGQGRSRSYEQYF. The CDR3, as DNA: TGCGCCAGCAGCCCGGGACAGGGTAGGTCGCGGTCCTACGAGCAGTACTTC.

V and J are TRBV28 and TRBJ2-2, with unresolved D. The CDR3 extends over 15 amino acids. V dropped 7 bases and J dropped 0 bases, with 12 bases sitting between them. CDR1 is MDHEN, CDR2 SYDVKM, per germline. CDR3 sequence (DNA): TGTGCCAGCAACCCGAGTTTACCGAACACCGGGGAGCTGTTTTTT. Translating it yields CASNPSLPNTGELFF.